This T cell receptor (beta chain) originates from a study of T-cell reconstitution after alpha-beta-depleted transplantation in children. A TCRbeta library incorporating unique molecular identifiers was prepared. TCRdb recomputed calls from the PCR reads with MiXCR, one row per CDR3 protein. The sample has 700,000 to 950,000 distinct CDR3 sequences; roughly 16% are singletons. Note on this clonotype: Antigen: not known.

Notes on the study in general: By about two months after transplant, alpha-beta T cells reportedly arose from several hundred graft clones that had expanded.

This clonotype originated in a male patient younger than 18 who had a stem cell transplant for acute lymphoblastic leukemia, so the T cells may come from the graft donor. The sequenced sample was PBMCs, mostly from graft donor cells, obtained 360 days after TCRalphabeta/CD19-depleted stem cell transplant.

CDR3 DNA sequence: TGTGCCAGCAGTTACAGGGCGGGCCACAACAATGAGCAGTTCTTC. Encoded protein: CASSYRAGHNNEQFF. The V and J genes are TRBV6-5 and TRBJ2-1, with D possibly TRBD2 on 5 matching bases. The CDR3 consists of 15 residues. Trimming stripped 2 bases from V and 5 bases from J, with 13 bases between. Germline assignment: CDR1 MNHEY and CDR2 SVGAGI.